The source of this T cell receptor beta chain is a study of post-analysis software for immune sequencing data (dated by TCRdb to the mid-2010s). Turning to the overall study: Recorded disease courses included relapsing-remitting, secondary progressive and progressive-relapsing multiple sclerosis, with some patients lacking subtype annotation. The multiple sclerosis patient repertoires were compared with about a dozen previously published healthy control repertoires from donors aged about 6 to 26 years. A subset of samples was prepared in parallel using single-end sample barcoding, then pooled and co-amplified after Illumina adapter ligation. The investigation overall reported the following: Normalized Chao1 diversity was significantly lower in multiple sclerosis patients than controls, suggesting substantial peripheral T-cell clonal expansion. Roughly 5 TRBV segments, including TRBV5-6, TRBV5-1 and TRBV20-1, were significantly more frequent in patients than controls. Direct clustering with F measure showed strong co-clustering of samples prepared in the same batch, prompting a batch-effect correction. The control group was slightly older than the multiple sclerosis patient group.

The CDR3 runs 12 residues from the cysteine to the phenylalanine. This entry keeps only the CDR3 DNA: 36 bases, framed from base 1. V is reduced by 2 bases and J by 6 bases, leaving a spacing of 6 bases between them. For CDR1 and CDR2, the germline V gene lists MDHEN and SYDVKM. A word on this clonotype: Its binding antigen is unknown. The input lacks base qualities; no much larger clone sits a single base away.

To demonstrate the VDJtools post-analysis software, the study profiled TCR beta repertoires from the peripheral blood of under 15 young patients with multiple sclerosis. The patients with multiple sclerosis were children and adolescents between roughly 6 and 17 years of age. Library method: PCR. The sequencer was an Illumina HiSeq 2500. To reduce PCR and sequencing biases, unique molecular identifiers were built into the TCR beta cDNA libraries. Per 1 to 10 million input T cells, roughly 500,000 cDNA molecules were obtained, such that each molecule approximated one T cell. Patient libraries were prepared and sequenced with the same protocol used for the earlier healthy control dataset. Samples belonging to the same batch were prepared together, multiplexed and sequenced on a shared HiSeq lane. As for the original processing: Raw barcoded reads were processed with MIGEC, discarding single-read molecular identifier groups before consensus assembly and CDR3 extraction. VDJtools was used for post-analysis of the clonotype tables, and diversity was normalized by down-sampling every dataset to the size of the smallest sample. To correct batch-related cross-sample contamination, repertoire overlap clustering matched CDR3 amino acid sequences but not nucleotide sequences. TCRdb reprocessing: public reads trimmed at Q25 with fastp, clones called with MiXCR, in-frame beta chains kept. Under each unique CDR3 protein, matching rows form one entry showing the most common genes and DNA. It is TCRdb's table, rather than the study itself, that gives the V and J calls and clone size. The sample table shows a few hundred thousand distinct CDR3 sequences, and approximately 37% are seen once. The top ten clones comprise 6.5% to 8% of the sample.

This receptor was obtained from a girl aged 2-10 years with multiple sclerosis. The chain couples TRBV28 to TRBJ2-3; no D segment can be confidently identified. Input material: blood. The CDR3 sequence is CASSLTRDTQYF. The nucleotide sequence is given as TGTGCCAGCAGTTTAACACGGGATACGCAGTATTTT.